This T cell receptor (beta chain) was recovered during a study of CD8 T cell repertoires and HIV-1 epitope variants. The data were produced by immunoSEQ multiplex PCR, yet TCRdb's version contains in-frame clones alone and is incomplete. Of under 100,000 clones in the sample, 74% were seen once. The CDR3 totals 15 residues. The V end lost 0 bases, the J end lost 1 base, and 10 bases lay between the germline ends. The germline V gene has CDR1 MGHRA and CDR2 YSYEKL. This chain uses TRBV4-1 with TRBJ2-7; D unclear. This sequence was found in a male donor with HIV. Sequenced input: uncultured baseline CD8+ T cells from peripheral blood mononuclear cells (PBMCs). CDR3 sequence: CASSQDLGRSYEQYF. The CDR3 nucleotides are TGCGCCAGCAGCCAAGATCTCGGGCGATCCTACGAGCAGTACTTC.